The 28 T cell receptor beta chains below all came from one sample that was sequenced in a study of human T cells and chemical hapten exposure. From the RACE reads, TCRdb called clonotypes with MiXCR, one entry per CDR3 protein. Here the sample spans nearly 350,000 distinct CDR3 sequences, under 9% being singletons. Regarding time point: patch test 1, 2 weeks after DPC sensitization. The treatment here: therapeutic diphenylcyclopropenone sensitization with weekly scalp DPC. The specimen was whole blood, collected in connection with sensitization to the hapten diphenylcyclopropenone (DPC). These receptor sequences come from a woman aged 18-30 years with alopecia areata. Some clones in this sample may be carry-over from other donors' samples.

This chain connects TRBV5-1 to TRBJ2-3, with 8 bases fitting TRBD1. Per germline, CDR1 SGHRS and CDR2 YFSETQ. CDR3 length: 17 residues. J was trimmed by 2 bases and V by 4 bases; bases with no gene match: 12. The CDR3 reads CASSSRATGANTDTQYF. CDR3 sequence (DNA): TGCGCCAGCAGCAGCAGGGCGACAGGGGCAAACACAGATACGCAGTATTTT.

The chain employs TRBV14 and TRBJ2-1; possible D gene TRBD2, 6 bases. V shed 3 bases and J shed 2 bases, with 11 bases lying between them. The CDR3 sequence is 15 residues long. Germline assignment: CDR1 SGHDN and CDR2 FVKESK. This CDR3 is CASSQVAAAYNEQFF. For the CDR3, the DNA is TGTGCCAGCAGCCAGGTAGCGGCCGCCTACAATGAGCAGTTCTTC. Full variable domain (rest looked up from reference TRBV14 and TRBJ2-1): EAGVTQFPSHSVIEKGQTVTLRCDPISGHDNLYWYRRVMGKEIKFLLHFVKESKQDESGMPNNRFLAERTGGTYSTLKVQPAELEDSGVYFCASSQVAAAYNEQFFGPGTRLTVL.

Only one count was recorded for this clonotype. The chain combines TRBV5-1 with TRBJ2-5; D may correspond to TRBD1 or TRBD2 (6 bases each). The CDR3 length is 16 residues. Germline lookup yields CDR1 SGHRS and CDR2 YFSETQ. The ends were cut back, 4 bases at V and 4 bases at J, with 20 bases in the middle. CDR3 DNA sequence: TGCGCCAGCAGCGTTGGATTGGTGGGGGGCGTAGAGACCCAGTACTTC. Amino acid sequence: CASSVGLVGGVETQYF.

This clonotype was detected a few times. The CDR3 is CASSPAGTVREQYF. The DNA of the CDR3 is TGTGCCAGCTCCCCGGCAGGGACAGTGCGCGAGCAGTACTTC. This chain uses TRBV18 with TRBJ2-7; TRBD1 agrees at 7 bases. The V segment lost 6 bases and the J segment 6 bases; nucleotides outside the gene matches: 11. This CDR3 contains 14 residues. CDR1 KGHSH and CDR2 LQKENI come from the germline V gene.

The chain joins TRBV2 to TRBJ1-3, with D possibly matching TRBD1 (5 bases). Per germline, CDR1 SNHLY and CDR2 FYNNEI. V lost 7 bases and J 3 bases, leaving 13 bases between the germline ends. This CDR3 region has 14 residues. Written as DNA, the CDR3 is TGTGCCAGCATATTAGGGGCTGGTGGAAACACCATATATTTT. Translated, it gives CASILGAGGNTIYF. The full variable domain, in which reference TRBV2 and TRBJ1-3 provide the parts outside the CDR3, is EPEVTQTPSHQVTQMGQEVILRCVPISNHLYFYWYRQILGQKVEFLVSFYNNEISEKSEIFDDQFSVERPDGSNFTLKIRSTKLEDSAMYFCASILGAGGNTIYFGEGSWLTVV.

Many counts were recorded for this clonotype. V is TRBV29-1 and J is TRBJ1-2; D may be TRBD1 (6 bases). V lost 4 bases and J 1 base, leaving 10 bases between the germline ends. CDR1 and CDR2 (germline): SQVTM, ANQGSEA. The CDR3 is 13 residues long. Here the CDR3 DNA reads TGCAGCGTTGCCAGGGGCGATAACTATGGCTACACCTTC. Residues: CSVARGDNYGYTF.

This clonotype was picked up a small number of times. This sequence joins TRBV5-1 and TRBJ2-7; 8 nucleotides agree with TRBD1. Germline V gene sequence: CDR1 SGHRS, CDR2 YFSETQ. J was trimmed by 5 bases and V by 2 bases; bases with no gene match: 3. The CDR3 extends over 13 amino acids. CDR3 DNA: TGCGCCAGCAGCTTTGGACAGGGAAACGAGCAGTACTTC. This sequence encodes CASSFGQGNEQYF.

The CDR3 region has the DNA TGTGCCAGCAGCTTAGTGTCAGATGGTAATTCACCCCTCCACTTT. Its translation is CASSLVSDGNSPLHF. V and J are TRBV7-6 and TRBJ1-6; D remains ambiguous. Germline CDR1 and CDR2: SGHVS and FNYEAQ. This CDR3 comprises 15 residues. The V end was cut by 1 base, the J end by 6 bases, with 10 bases between.

This clonotype occurred a few times. This chain joins TRBV6-6 and TRBJ2-1, with D possibly matching TRBD1 (6 bases). Trimming took 6 bases from V and 1 from J, leaving 13 bases between them. Germline lookup yields CDR1 MNHNY and CDR2 SVGAGI (reference sequence). This CDR3 has 15 residues. This CDR3 reads CASSYGQHSYNEQFF. CDR3 nucleotide sequence: TGTGCCAGCAGCTACGGACAGCATTCCTACAATGAGCAGTTCTTC.

This clonotype showed up just a few times. The chain uses TRBV7-2 and TRBJ2-7; possibly TRBD2 for D (6 bases). Germline assignment: CDR1 SGHTA and CDR2 FQGNSA. Trimming stripped 6 bases from V and 9 bases from J, with 18 bases between. This CDR3 is 13 amino acids long. The CDR3 loop is CASRSPTSILQYF. CDR3 DNA: TGTGCCAGCAGGAGCCCGACTAGTATCTTGCAGTACTTC.

CDR3 coding DNA: TGTGCCAGCAGTGGGGACAGGGGGTTAGGTCAGCCCCAGCATTTT. As protein: CASSGDRGLGQPQHF. V and J are TRBV12-3 or TRBV12-4 and TRBJ1-5, with 11 bases lining up with TRBD1. V lost 5 bases to trimming and J lost 6 bases; unmatched junction nucleotides: 6. The CDR3 is 15 residues long.

This clonotype was picked up many times. The rearrangement joins TRBV2 to TRBJ1-2, with TRBD1 as a possible D gene (5 bases). Germline values: CDR1 SNHLY, CDR2 FYNNEI. The length of the CDR3 is 13 residues. V was cut by 4 bases and J by 4 bases, with 10 bases left in between. The CDR3 loop is CASSADTAYGYTF. Written as DNA, the CDR3 is TGTGCCAGCAGTGCGGACACCGCCTATGGCTACACCTTC.

This clonotype was picked up a small number of times. This chain joins TRBV28 and TRBJ1-6, with 7 bases that match TRBD1. Germline CDR1 and CDR2: MDHEN and SYDVKM. V lost 6 bases and J lost 0; bases outside the gene matches: 11. This CDR3 comprises 18 residues. CDR3 in amino acids: CASRATQGPSSYNSPLHF. The CDR3 DNA sequence: TGTGCCAGCAGGGCGACACAGGGGCCGAGCTCCTATAATTCACCCCTCCACTTT.

As DNA, the CDR3 is TGTGCCAGCAGCTTAGGAAAGCGGGACAGACCTTATAGCAATCAGCCCCAGCATTTT. It is translated as CASSLGKRDRPYSNQPQHF. The chain links TRBV11-3 to TRBJ1-5; 7 bases are a match to TRBD1. Germline V CDR1 and CDR2: SGHNT, YENEEA. This CDR3 is 19 amino acids long. The trim removed 1 base at V and 0 bases at J, leaving 12 bases unmatched.

This clonotype was found a few times. The genes are TRBV10-3 and TRBJ1-1; no clear D gene. CDR1 and CDR2 from the germline V gene are ENHRY and SYGVKD. V was shortened by 3 bases and J by 2 bases, with 7 bases between the two germline ends. This CDR3 comprises 13 residues. In nucleotides, the CDR3 is TGTGCCATCAGTGAAGAAGGAAACACTGAAGCTTTCTTT. The encoded protein is CAISEEGNTEAFF.

This clonotype was seen a few times. The chain links TRBV29-1 to TRBJ1-1; maybe TRBD1 (6 bases). The germline gives CDR1 SQVTM, CDR2 ANQGSEA. CDR3 length: 15 residues. V shed 1 base and J shed 5 bases, with 17 bases lying between them. CDR3 DNA sequence: TGCAGCGTTGAAGGTGAGGGGGAAGTACAGACTGAAGCTTTCTTT. It encodes CSVEGEGEVQTEAFF.

In its sample, this clonotype was seen many times. This chain joins TRBV6-2 or TRBV6-3 and TRBJ2-7; tentative D call: TRBD1 (5 bases). From germline, CDR1 is MNHEY and CDR2 SVGEGT. Trimming stripped 3 bases from V and 0 bases from J, with 12 bases between. This CDR3 comprises 15 residues. CDR3 nucleotides: TGTGCCAGCAGTTATAAATCGACAGCCTCCTACGAGCAGTACTTC. Its translation: CASSYKSTASYEQYF.

V and J are TRBV6-1 and TRBJ2-5; the D gene is possibly TRBD2 (5 bases). Germline loops: CDR1 MNHNS, CDR2 SASEGT. The CDR3 covers 14 residues. V was trimmed by 0 bases and J by 4 bases, leaving 9 bases between them. The CDR3 loop is CASSEARGLETQYF. CDR3 bases: TGTGCCAGCAGTGAAGCCCGAGGGCTAGAGACCCAGTACTTC.

This clonotype was seen repeatedly, ten times or more. CDR3 region: CASSKGVSNTEAFF. In DNA, the CDR3 is TGTGCCAGCAGCAAAGGTGTATCGAACACTGAAGCTTTCTTT. The chain uses TRBV21-1 and TRBJ1-1. TRBV21-1 corresponds to a pseudogene. CDR3 length: 14 residues.

There are many counts of this clonotype. This rearrangement joins TRBV5-6 to TRBJ2-7; D unresolved. Germline V gives CDR1 SGHDT, CDR2 YYEEEE. CDR3 length: 13 residues. V gave up 1 base and J gave up 4 bases, with 9 bases separating them. The CDR3, as DNA: TGTGCCAGCAGCTTGATGACTGATTACGAGCAGTACTTC. Translating it yields CASSLMTDYEQYF.

The CDR3: CASSPPGGSTDTQYF. CDR3 in DNA: TGTGCCAGCAGCCCTCCCGGCGGAAGCACAGATACGCAGTATTTT. The chain joins TRBV7-9 to TRBJ2-3; D is ambiguous. Germline-derived CDR1 and CDR2 are SEHNR and FQNEAQ (reference sequence). The CDR3 contains 15 residues. Deletions cut 5 bases from V and 0 bases from J, with 12 bases between.

The CDR3 DNA follows: TGTGCCAGCAGTTACTCGAGGGCAGCGTACACTGAAGCTTTCTTT. It yields the protein CASSYSRAAYTEAFF. J is TRBJ1-1 and V is TRBV6-5; D gene ambiguous. V was cut by 0 bases and J by 3 bases, with 11 bases left in between. The CDR3 covers 15 residues. In germline, CDR1 is MNHEY, CDR2 SVGAGI.

CDR3 sequence reads: CASSSLRDTQYF. The DNA for the CDR3 is TGTGCCAGCAGTTCCCTCAGGGATACGCAGTATTTT. This chain links TRBV28 with TRBJ2-3; no definite D call. Germline CDR1 and CDR2: MDHEN and SYDVKM. The CDR3 totals 12 residues. V was trimmed by 4 bases and J by 6 bases, leaving 8 bases between them.

This clonotype was counted many times. The gene calls are TRBV20-1 and TRBJ2-3; D possibly corresponds to TRBD1 (5 bases). Trimming left V 8 bases short and J 5 bases short, with 14 bases between. Germline V gene data show CDR1 as DFQATT and CDR2 as SNEGSKA (reference sequence). The CDR3 contains 12 residues. The chain's CDR3 is CSTTLRGDTQYF. In DNA, the CDR3 is TGCAGTACTACCTTAAGGGGAGATACGCAGTATTTT.

The V and J genes are TRBV11-3 and TRBJ2-3; TRBD1 matches 9 bases. CDR1 and CDR2 from the germline V gene are SGHNT and YENEEA. V trimming: 0 bases; J trimming: 4 bases; junction bases outside the gene matches: 5. The CDR3 runs to 16 residues. In nucleotides, the CDR3 is TGTGCCAGCAGCTTAGATGGGGGACAGGGAGCAGATACGCAGTATTTT. Protein sequence: CASSLDGGQGADTQYF.

The J gene is TRBJ2-7, the V gene TRBV5-1; perhaps TRBD1 as D (5 bases). V lost 0 bases to trimming and J lost 1 base, with 8 bases between them. Germline CDR1 reads SGHRS; CDR2 reads YFSETQ. The CDR3 has 14 residues. In DNA form, the CDR3 reads TGCGCCAGCAGCTTGGAGCACAGGTCCTACGAGCAGTACTTC. Its protein is CASSLEHRSYEQYF.

This clonotype has just a few counts. The gene calls are TRBV3-1 and TRBJ1-2, with TRBD1 as a possible D gene (5 bases). V shed 0 bases and J shed 6 bases, with 14 bases lying between them. The CDR3 totals 15 residues. CDR1 and CDR2 from the germline V gene are LGHDT and YNNKEL (reference sequence). The CDR3 DNA reads TGTGCCAGCAGCCAAGATTACGGAGGGGCTGATGGCTACACCTTC. The encoded protein is CASSQDYGGADGYTF.

Many counts were recorded for this clonotype. Its ends do not fully match the called genes, so a read error is possible. The V gene is TRBV3-1, the J gene TRBJ2-7; 9 nucleotides match TRBD1. Per the germline V gene, CDR1 is LGHDT and CDR2 is YNNKEL (reference sequence). This CDR3 contains 15 residues. The CDR3 region has the DNA TGTGCCAGCAACCAAGGACAGGGGCGCGATCACGAGCAGTACTTC. Translated: CASNQGQGRDHEQYF.